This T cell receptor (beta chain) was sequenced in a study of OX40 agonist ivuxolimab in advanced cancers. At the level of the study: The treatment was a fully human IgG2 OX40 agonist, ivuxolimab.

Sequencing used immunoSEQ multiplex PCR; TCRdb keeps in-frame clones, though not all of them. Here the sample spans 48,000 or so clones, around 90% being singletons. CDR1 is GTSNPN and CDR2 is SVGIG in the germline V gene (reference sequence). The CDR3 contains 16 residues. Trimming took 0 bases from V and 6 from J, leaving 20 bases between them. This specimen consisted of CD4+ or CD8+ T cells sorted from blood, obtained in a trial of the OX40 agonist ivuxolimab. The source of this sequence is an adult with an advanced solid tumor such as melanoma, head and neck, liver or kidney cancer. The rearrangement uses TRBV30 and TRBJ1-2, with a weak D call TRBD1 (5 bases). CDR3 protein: CAWSVGGLIGDDGYTF. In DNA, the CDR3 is TGTGCCTGGAGTGTTGGGGGATTAATCGGGGATGATGGCTACACCTTC.